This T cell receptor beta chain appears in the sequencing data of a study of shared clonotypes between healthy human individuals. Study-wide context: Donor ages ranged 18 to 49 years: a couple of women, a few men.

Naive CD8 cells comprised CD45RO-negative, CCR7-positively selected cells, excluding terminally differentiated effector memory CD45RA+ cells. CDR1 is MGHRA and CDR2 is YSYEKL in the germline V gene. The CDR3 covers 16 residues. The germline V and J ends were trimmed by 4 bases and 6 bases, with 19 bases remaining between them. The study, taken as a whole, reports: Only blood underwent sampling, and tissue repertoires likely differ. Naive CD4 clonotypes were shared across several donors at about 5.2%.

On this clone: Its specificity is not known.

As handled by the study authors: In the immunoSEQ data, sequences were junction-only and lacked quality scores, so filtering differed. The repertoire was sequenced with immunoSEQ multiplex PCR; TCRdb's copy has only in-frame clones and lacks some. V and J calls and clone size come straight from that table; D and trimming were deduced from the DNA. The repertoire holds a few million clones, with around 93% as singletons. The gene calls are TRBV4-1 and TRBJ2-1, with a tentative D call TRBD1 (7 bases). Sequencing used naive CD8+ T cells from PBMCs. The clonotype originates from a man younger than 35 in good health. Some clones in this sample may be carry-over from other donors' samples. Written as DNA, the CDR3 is TGCGCCAGCAGCCCCGGGCGGGACAGAAGACTCAATGAGCAGTTCTTC. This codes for CASSPGRDRRLNEQFF.